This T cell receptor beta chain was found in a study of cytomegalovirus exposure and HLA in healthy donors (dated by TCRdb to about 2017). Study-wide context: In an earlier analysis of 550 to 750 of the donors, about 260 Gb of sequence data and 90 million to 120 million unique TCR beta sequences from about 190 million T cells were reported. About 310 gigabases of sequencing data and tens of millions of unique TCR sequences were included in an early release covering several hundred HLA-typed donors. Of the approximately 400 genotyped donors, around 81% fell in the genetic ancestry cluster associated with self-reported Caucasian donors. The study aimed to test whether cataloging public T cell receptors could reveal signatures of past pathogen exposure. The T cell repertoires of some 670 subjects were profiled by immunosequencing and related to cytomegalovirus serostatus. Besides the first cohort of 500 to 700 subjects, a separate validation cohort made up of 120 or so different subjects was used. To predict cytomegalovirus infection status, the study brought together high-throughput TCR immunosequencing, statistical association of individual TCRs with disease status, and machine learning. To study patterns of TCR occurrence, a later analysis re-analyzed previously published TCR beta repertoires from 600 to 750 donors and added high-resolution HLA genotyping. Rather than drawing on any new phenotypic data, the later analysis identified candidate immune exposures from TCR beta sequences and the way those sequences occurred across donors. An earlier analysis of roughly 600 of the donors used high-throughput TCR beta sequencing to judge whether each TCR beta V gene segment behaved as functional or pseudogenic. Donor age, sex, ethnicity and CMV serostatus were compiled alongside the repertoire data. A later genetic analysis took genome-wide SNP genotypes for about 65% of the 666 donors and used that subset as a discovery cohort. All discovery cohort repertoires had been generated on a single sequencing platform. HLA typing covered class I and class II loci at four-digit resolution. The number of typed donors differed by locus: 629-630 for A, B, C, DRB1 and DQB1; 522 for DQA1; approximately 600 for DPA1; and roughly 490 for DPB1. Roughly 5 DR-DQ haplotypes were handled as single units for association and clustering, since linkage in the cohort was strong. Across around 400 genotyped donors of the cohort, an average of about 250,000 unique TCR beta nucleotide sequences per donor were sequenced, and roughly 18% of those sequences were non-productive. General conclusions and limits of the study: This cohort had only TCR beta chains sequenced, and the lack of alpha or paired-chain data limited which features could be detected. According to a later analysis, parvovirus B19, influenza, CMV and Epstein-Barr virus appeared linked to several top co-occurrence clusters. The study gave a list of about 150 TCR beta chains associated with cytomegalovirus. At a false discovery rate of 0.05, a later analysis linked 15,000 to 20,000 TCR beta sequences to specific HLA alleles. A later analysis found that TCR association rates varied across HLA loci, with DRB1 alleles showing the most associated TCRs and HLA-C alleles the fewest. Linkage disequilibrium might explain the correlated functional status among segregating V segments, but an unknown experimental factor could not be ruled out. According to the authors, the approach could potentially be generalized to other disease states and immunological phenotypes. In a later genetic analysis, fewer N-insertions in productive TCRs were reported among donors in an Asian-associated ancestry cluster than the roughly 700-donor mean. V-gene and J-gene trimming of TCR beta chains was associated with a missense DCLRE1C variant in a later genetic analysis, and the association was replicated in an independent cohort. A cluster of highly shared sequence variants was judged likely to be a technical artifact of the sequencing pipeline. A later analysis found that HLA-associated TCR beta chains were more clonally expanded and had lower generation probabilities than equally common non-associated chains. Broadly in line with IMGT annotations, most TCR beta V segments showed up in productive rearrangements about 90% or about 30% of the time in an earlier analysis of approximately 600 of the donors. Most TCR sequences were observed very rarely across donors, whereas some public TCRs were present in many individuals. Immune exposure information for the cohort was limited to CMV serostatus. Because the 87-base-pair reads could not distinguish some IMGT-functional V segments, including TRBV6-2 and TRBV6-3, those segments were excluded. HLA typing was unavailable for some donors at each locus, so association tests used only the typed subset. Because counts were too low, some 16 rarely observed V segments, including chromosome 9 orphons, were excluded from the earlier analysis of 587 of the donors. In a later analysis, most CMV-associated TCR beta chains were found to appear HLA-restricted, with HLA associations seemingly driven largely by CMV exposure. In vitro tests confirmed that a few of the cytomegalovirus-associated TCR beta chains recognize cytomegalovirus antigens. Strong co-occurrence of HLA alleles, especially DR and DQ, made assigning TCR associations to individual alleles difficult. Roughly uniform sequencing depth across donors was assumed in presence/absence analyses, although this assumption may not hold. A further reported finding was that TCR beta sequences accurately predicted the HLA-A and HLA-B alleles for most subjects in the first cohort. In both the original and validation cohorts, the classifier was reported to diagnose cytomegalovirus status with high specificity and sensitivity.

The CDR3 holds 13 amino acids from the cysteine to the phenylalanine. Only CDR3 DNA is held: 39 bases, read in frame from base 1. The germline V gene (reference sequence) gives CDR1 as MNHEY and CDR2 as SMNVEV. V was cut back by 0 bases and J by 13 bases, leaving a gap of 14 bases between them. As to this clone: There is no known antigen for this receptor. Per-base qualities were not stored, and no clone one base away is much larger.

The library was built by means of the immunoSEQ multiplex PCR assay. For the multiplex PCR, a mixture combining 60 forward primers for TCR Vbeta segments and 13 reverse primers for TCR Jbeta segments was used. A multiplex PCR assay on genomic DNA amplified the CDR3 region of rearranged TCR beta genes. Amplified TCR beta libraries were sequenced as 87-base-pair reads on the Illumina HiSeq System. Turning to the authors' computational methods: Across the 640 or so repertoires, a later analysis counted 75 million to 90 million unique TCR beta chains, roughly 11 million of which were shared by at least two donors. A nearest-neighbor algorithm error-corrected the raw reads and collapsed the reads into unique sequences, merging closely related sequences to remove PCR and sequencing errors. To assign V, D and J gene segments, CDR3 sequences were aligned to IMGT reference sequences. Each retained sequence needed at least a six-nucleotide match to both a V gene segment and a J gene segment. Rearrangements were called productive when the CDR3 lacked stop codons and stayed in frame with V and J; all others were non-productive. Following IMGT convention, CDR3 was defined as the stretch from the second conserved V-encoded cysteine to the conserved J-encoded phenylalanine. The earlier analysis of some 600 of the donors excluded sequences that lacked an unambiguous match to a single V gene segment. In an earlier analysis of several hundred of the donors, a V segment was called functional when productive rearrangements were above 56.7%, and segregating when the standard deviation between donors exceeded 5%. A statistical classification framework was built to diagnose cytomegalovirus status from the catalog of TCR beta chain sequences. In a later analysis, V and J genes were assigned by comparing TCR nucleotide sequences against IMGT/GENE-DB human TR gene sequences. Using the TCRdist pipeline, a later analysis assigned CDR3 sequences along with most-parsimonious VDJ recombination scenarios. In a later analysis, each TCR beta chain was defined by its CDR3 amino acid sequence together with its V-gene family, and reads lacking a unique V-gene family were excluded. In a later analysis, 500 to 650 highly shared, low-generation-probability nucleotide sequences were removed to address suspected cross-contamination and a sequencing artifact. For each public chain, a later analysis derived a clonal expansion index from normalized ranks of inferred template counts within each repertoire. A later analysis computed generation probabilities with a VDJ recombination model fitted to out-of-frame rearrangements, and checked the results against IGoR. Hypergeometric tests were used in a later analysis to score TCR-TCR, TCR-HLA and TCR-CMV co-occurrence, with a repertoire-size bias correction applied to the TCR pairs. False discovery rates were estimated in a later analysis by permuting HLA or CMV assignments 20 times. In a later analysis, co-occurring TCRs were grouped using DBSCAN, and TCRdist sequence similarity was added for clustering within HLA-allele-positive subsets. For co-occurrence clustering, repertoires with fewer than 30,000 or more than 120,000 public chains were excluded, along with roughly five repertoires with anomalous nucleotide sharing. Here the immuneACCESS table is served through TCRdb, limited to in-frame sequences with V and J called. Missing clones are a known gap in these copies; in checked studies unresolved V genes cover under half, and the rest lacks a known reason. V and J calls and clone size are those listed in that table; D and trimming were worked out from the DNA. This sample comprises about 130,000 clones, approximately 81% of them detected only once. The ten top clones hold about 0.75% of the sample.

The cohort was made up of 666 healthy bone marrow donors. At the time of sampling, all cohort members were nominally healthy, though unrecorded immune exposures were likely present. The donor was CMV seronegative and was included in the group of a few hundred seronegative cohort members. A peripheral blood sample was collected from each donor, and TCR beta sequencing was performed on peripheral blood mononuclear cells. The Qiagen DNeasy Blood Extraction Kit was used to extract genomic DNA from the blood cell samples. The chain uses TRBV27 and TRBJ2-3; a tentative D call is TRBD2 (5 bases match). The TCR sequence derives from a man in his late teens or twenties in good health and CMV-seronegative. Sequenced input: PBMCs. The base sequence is TGTGCCAGCAGTTTATCGAAGGACTCCCGGGAGTATTTT. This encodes CASSLSKDSREYF.